The following is a T cell receptor beta chain sequence with its context. Which cohort a participant joined came from the clinical history participants gave. In the study's own analysis: Amplification of reference gene primers was used by the study to estimate nucleated cell counts. Produced via immunoSEQ multiplex PCR; TCRdb's table is partial and in-frame only. The V and J calls and clone size are taken from that table; D and trimming were inferred from the DNA. The sample has 250,000 to 300,000 clones; around 83% are singletons. Germline V gene sequence: CDR1 SGDLS, CDR2 YYNGEE. The length of the CDR3 is 15 residues. V lost 0 bases and J 5 bases, leaving 11 bases between the germline ends. This specimen comes from a study of blood T cell repertoires in COVID-19. Study at large: T cells, B-cell-depleted T cells, or PBMCs provided the cDNA or gDNA that served as material.

This receptor was obtained from a man in his forties or fifties who had been exposed to COVID-19. This chain links TRBV9 with TRBJ1-4; possible D gene TRBD1, 5 bases. Sequenced input: PBMCs or T cells enriched from blood (not recorded which). CDR3 in amino acids: CASSVGTPGNEKLFF. In nucleotides, the CDR3 is TGTGCCAGCAGCGTAGGGACCCCAGGGAATGAAAAACTGTTTTTT.